This paragraph covers one TCR beta chain sequence. This clone was picked up a small number of times. Its antigen remains unidentified. A junction boundary mismatches the germline segment, possibly from a read error. Each donor gave one peripheral blood draw, approximately 110 mL on average, collected into heparinised tubes. A BD FACSAria II was used to sort naive, central memory, regulatory and stem cell-like memory CD4+ T cells with a panel that included CD45RO, CCR7, CD25, CD127, CD95 and CD27. Every sorted population had a purity above 95%. PBMCs were separated immediately by Lymphoprep density gradient centrifugation and were stained directly, without being cultured. So that batch effects would be minimized, each experiment stained and sorted samples in pairs, pairing one healthy donor with one patient. The data were taken from a study of beta chain features in type 1 diabetes (dated 2018 in TCRdb). For the wider study: No differences in mean age, gender distribution, total cell number or subset yield were found between patients and healthy donors. A total of 107,917,701 sorted cells were examined across all samples, and the number of cells per subset was strongly correlated with RNA yield. In the study, recently diagnosed type 1 diabetes patients and matched healthy donors were compared on the TCRB repertoires of their sorted circulating CD4+ T cell subsets. Regulatory and stem cell-like memory subsets were isolated from only 8 patients and roughly 8 healthy donors, whereas naive and central memory subsets came from all 28 donors. Overall study outcomes, separate from this receptor: At VDJ recombination sites, type 1 diabetes patients had fewer insertions and more deleted nucleotides, which implies abnormalities in thymic rearrangement. Type 1 diabetes patients showed a moderate but significant shortening of TCRB CDR3 length in all four CD4+ subsets. Naive, central memory and regulatory TCRB repertoires appeared more similar among patients than among healthy donors. PCR may preferentially amplify shorter templates, but because patient and control samples were amplified and corrected together, any resulting skew would affect both groups equally. HLA sub-analyses involved small numbers of individuals, so any influence of HLA type on TCRB rearrangement remained unresolved. Because cDNA was sequenced instead of genomic DNA, highly expressing activated cells could be over-represented, though the groups showed no difference in activation or CD3 levels.

The entire isolated RNA was reverse transcribed using the High Capacity cDNA Reverse Transcription Kit, and thus expressed TCRB transcripts were sequenced. Naive, central memory and regulatory T cell samples underwent deep immunoSEQ sequencing, averaging around 3.9 million total reads per sample. Sorted cells were lysed in RLT buffer, and RNA was extracted using DNase-treated RNeasy Micro or Mini kits according to cell number. Each cell subset was processed separately to prevent cross-contamination, with patient and healthy donor samples processed together. Using the immunoSEQ multiplex PCR, TCRB sequences were amplified from cDNA into 87-bp fragments spanning the CDR3 region. Sequencing of the amplicons was performed on the Illumina HiSeq platform. The published analysis was carried out like this. Synthetic template baselines were used to correct PCR bias computationally, reads within Hamming distance 2 were collapsed together, and singletons that could not be merged were discarded. By aligning reads against IMGT, V, D and J genes, CDR3 length, and insertions or deletions at six rearrangement sites were assigned. Within each subset, clonotype counts were normalized to the number of sorted cells before true diversity and Gini coefficients were calculated with the tcR R package. The overlap coefficient, calculated on TCRB nucleotide sequences, was used to quantify repertoire sharing. The table comes from immuneACCESS by way of TCRdb, which keeps in-frame sequences with V and J called. Part of the clones is missing from these tables; in studies checked, under half for an unresolved V gene and the rest for unknown reasons. That table gives V, J and clone size, and the DNA gave D and trimming. The sample records hundreds of thousands of clones, around 9.3% of which are singletons. 0.95% to 1.1% of the sample lies in the top ten.

The TCR sequence derives from a man younger than 45 with type 1 diabetes. Sequencing was performed on central memory CD4+ T cells from blood.

The base sequence is TGTGCCAGCAGTTTAGCGGGGGGGAAGTCCTACGAGCAGTACTTC. This gives the protein CASSLAGGKSYEQYF. The rearrangement combines TRBV7-2 with TRBJ2-7; 11 junctional bases match TRBD2. The CDR1 and CDR2 encoded by the germline V gene are SGHTA and FQGNSA. The CDR3 measures 15 amino acids from cysteine to phenylalanine. Only CDR3 DNA remains: 45 bases, in frame from the first base.